This T cell receptor beta chain was sequenced during a study of Ad26.COV2.S vaccination and SARS-CoV-2 variants listed by TCRdb under 2021. Study-wide context: Donors in the vaccine arm were drawn from COV1001, a phase I-IIa trial of Ad26.COV2.S in healthy adults that was multicentre, randomized, double-blind and placebo-controlled. Ad26.COV2.S was administered intramuscularly at 5 x 10^10 or 1 x 10^11 viral particles, either as a single shot or as two shots given 56 days apart. Sequencing of the TCRbeta repertoire served to evaluate the specificity and breadth of SARS-CoV-2-reactive T cell receptors following Ad26.COV2.S vaccination. A total of around 32 samples were included in the TCR-sequenced set, comprising around 19 Ad26.COV2.S vaccine recipients, 5 placebo recipients and 8 SARS-CoV-2 convalescent individuals. Trial participants were randomized into five groups of five: low-dose or high-dose Ad26.COV2.S given once or twice, or placebo on both occasions. Throughout the experiments and outcome assessment, investigators stayed blinded to trial group allocation.

Trimming accounts for 2 bases at V and 4 bases at J, while the number of junction bases matched to no gene is 8. The CDR3 contains 16 residues, cysteine and phenylalanine counted. Only the CDR3 DNA is retained, 48 bases long and in frame from the first base. Per the germline V gene, SNHLY is the CDR1 and FYNNEI is the CDR2. Study-wide findings and limitations: The study was not powered to compare responses between vaccine doses or regimens. Higher spike-specific TCR breadth was observed in Ad26.COV2.S recipients than in placebo recipients (P = 0.0014). Vaccine and placebo recipients had similar non-spike TCR breadth, a finding consistent with the vaccine containing only spike. After vaccination, substantial breadth of spike-specific CD8+ and CD4+ T cell responses was reported. The authors noted that the TCR breadth and depth analyses may have underestimated total T cell responses.

The sample's treatment or condition, from its label and the paper: about 20 received Ad26.COV2.S at low or high dose, single or two shots; about 5 received placebo; per-sample allocation not given. For vaccine and placebo recipients, the sequenced repertoires came from samples collected on day 63 after the first injection. Cohort 1b enrolled some 25 adults aged 18-55 years at a single site in Boston, USA, between 29 July and 7 August 2020. Ad26.COV2.S was a replication-incompetent adenovirus type 26 vector expressing a prefusion-stabilized SARS-CoV-2 spike protein from the original Wuhan strain. As concerns this clone: The target of this receptor is not known. No much larger clone is present one base from it, and per-base qualities are unavailable.

The immunoSEQ Assay was the method used to sequence TCRbeta CDR3 regions. After extraction, genomic DNA underwent amplification by bias-controlled multiplex PCR, followed by high-throughput sequencing. In the authors' own workflow: To quantify the absolute abundance of every unique TCRbeta CDR3 region, sequences were collapsed and filtered. T cell fraction was estimated by normalization of TCRbeta template counts to usable DNA, with usable DNA being measured through amplification of reference genes present in all nucleated cells. Repertoire TCRs were annotated as SARS-CoV-2-specific when V gene, CDR3 amino acid sequence and J gene were exactly matched to a known reactive TCR set. The reference SARS-CoV-2 TCR set was obtained from MIRA and was filtered for enrichment in COVID-19-positive ImmuneCODE repertoires, whereby public or cross-reactive TCRs were removed. Using the MIRA antigens, annotated TCRs were further analysed by specific ORF or by position within an ORF. Depth was the summed frequency of annotated unique rearrangements, while breadth was defined as annotated unique rearrangements over total unique productive rearrangements. Two-sided Wilcoxon rank-sum tests were applied when comparing TCR breadth between groups. TCRdb limited this immuneACCESS table to in-frame rearrangements with V and J called. A share of clones is missing; checked studies link under half to unresolved V genes, and the rest is unexplained. The D gene and trimming were derived from the DNA, and the V and J assignments and clone size from that table. Within this sample are over 250,000 clones, with around 87% of them counted one time only. The ten biggest clones cover approximately 3.3% of the sample.

This material consisted of peripheral blood, taken in a trial of Ad26.COV2.S vaccine versus placebo. Recombination linked TRBV2 to TRBJ2-1, with 7 middle bases fitting TRBD2. The sequence was obtained from a person between 18 and 59 years old who received the Ad26.COV2.S COVID-19 vaccine or a placebo. The base sequence is TGTGCCAGCAGTGAATCTGCGGGAGAGGTATACAATGAGCAGTTCTTC. Its product reads: CASSESAGEVYNEQFF. Supplemented by the reference TRBV2 and TRBJ2-1 proteins around the CDR3, the complete variable domain is EPEVTQTPSHQVTQMGQEVILRCVPISNHLYFYWYRQILGQKVEFLVSFYNNEISEKSEIFDDQFSVERPDGSNFTLKIRSTKLEDSAMYFCASSESAGEVYNEQFFGPGTRLTVL.